Below are 5 T cell receptor beta chains sequenced from a single sample in a study of T cell repertoires in cytomegalovirus infection. These receptors are not linked to any known antigen. TCRdb redid the calling of the reads with MiXCR, one entry per CDR3 protein. The sample has approximately 390,000 distinct CDR3 sequences; approximately 30% are singletons. Sequencing was performed on cultured PBMCs, taken from culture after CMV antigen stimulation. The receptors were sampled from a human donor in good health (CMV status not recorded). Some clones in this sample may be carry-over from other donors' samples.

The chain carries TRBV7-2 and TRBJ1-1; a weak D match, TRBD1 (6 bases). Germline V CDR1 and CDR2: SGHTA, FQGNSA. This CDR3 comprises 14 residues. Trimming pared 4 bases from V and 6 bases from J, leaving 15 bases between. CDR3 DNA sequence: TGTGCCAGCAGCTCTGGAGGGGGAGGAGCTGAAGCTTTCTTT. This gives the protein CASSSGGGGAEAFF.

In its sample, this clonotype was seen a few times. The chain couples TRBV7-2 to TRBJ2-2, with D unresolved. This CDR3 contains 13 residues. Germline assignment: CDR1 SGHTA and CDR2 FQGNSA. The V gene lost 10 bases and the J gene lost 0 bases, with 9 bases spanning the gap. The CDR3 bases are TGTGCCACCAACGCTCCGAACACCGGGGAGCTGTTTTTT. Translation gives CATNAPNTGELFF.

The chain is built from TRBV2 and TRBJ2-5; weak D call: TRBD2 (6 bases). The V and J ends lost 7 bases and 6 bases respectively, with 9 bases between them. The CDR3 totals 11 residues. CDR1 is SNHLY, CDR2 FYNNEI, per germline. The DNA for the CDR3 is TGTGCCAGCATCGGGGGAAAGACCCAGTACTTC. As protein: CASIGGKTQYF.

V gene TRBV6-6 combines with J gene TRBJ1-5, with D possibly being TRBD1 (5 bases). The V gene lost 0 bases and the J gene lost 4 bases, with 16 bases spanning the gap. The V gene's germline CDR1 is MNHNY and CDR2 SVGAGI (reference sequence). CDR3 length: 17 amino acids. For the CDR3, the DNA is TGTGCCAGCAGTTACTCGAGAATAGCAGGGCGGAATCAGCCCCAGCATTTT. Encoded protein: CASSYSRIAGRNQPQHF.

This clonotype was counted between two and nine times. The chain has TRBV2 and TRBJ1-1; 7 nucleotides agree with TRBD1. The CDR3 sequence is 14 residues long. V shed 6 bases, J shed 1 base, and the junction held 5 bases outside the gene matches. Germline CDR1 reads SNHLY; CDR2 reads FYNNEI. CDR3 DNA sequence: TGTGCCAGCAGGGTGACAGGGAGGAACACTGAAGCTTTCTTT. This sequence encodes CASRVTGRNTEAFF. Full variable domain (outside the CDR3, taken from reference TRBV2 and TRBJ1-1): EPEVTQTPSHQVTQMGQEVILRCVPISNHLYFYWYRQILGQKVEFLVSFYNNEISEKSEIFDDQFSVERPDGSNFTLKIRSTKLEDSAMYFCASRVTGRNTEAFFGQGTRLTVV.